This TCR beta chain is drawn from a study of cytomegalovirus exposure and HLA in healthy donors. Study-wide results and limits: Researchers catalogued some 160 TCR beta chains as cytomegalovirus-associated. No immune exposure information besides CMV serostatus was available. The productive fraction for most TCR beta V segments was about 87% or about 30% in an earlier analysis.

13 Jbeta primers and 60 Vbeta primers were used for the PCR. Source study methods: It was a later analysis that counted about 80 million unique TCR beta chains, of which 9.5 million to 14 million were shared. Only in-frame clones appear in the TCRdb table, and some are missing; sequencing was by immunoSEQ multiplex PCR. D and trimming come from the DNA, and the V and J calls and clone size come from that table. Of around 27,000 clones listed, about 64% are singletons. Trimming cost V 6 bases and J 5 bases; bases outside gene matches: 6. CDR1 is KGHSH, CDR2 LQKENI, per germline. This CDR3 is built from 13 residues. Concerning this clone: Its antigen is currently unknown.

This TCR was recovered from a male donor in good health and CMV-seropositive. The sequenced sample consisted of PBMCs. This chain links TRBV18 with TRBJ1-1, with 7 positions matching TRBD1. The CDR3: CASSPDRKTEAFF. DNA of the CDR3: TGTGCCAGCTCTCCGGACAGGAAGACTGAAGCTTTCTTT.